This T cell receptor (beta chain) was identified during a study of T cells in tuberculosis. Whole-study context: T cells were selected with CD1B tetramers loaded with glucose monomycolate.

TCR-alpha and TCR-beta chains were sequenced unpaired. Sequencing used immunoSEQ multiplex PCR; TCRdb keeps in-frame clones, though not all of them. This table has about 88,000 clones, approximately 91% appearing once. V dropped 2 bases and J dropped 2 bases, with 13 bases sitting between them. CDR3 length equals 15 residues. The germline CDR1 and CDR2 sequences are SGDLS and YYNGEE. Thawed, overnight-rested PBMC were stained with GMM-loaded CD1B tetramer, viability dye and anti-CD3, then sorted. CD1B tetramers were loaded with Rhodococcus equi-derived C32 glucose monomycolate. Before cryopreservation, the sorted PBMC lost their CD14-expressing monocytes.

The V and J genes are TRBV9 and TRBJ1-2; the D gene is possibly TRBD1 (5 bases). The TCR sequence derives from an adult woman with latent tuberculosis. Sequenced: CD1b-GMM tetramer-negative cells sorted from PBMCs. The CDR3 loop reads CASSVQGSLNYGYTF. The CDR3 bases are TGTGCCAGCAGCGTGCAGGGCAGTCTCAACTATGGCTACACCTTC. The full variable domain, its missing parts supplied by reference TRBV9 and TRBJ1-2, is DSGVTQTPKHLITATGQRVTLRCSPRSGDLSVYWYQQSLDQGLQFLIQYYNGEERAKGNILERFSAQQFPDLHSELNLSSLELGDSALYFCASSVQGSLNYGYTFGSGTRLTVV.